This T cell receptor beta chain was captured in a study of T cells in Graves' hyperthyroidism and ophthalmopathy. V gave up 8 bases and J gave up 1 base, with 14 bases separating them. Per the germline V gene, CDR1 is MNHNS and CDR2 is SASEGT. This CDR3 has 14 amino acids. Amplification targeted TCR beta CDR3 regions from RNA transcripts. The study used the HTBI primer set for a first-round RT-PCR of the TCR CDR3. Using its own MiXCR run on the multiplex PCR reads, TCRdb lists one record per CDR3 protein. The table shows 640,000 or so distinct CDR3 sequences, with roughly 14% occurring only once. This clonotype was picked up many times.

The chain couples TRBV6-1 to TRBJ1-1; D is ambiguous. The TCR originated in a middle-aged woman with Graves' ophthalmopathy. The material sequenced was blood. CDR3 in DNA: TGTGCCAGCCGTGCCACCTCGGCGAACACTGAAGCTTTCTTT. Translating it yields CASRATSANTEAFF.